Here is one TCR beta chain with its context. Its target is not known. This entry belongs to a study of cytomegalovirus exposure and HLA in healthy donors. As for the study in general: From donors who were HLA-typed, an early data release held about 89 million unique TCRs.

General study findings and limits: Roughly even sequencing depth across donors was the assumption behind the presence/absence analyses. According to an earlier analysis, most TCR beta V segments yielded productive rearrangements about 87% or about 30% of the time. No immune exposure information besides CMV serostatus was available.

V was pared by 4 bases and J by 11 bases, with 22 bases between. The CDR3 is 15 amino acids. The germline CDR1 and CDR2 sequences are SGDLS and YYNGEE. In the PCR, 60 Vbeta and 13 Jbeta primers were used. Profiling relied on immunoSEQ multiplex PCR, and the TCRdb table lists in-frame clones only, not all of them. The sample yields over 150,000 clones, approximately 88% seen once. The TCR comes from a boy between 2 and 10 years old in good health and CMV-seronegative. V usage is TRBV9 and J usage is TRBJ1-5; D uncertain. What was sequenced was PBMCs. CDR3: CASSPYIGPLRAQHF. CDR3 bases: TGTGCCAGCAGCCCGTACATAGGCCCCCTTCGGGCCCAGCATTTT.